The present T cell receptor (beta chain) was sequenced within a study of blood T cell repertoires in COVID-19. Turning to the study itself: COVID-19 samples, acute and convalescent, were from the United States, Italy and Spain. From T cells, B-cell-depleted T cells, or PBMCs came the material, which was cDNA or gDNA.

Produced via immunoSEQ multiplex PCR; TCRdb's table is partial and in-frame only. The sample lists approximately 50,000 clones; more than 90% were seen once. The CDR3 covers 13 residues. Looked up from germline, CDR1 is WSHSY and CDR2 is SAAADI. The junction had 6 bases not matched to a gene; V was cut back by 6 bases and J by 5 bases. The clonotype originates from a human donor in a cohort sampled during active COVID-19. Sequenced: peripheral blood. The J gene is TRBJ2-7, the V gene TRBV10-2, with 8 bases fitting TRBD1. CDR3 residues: CASSVDRVNEQYV. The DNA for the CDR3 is TGCGCCAGCAGCGTGGACAGGGTCAACGAGCAGTACGTC.